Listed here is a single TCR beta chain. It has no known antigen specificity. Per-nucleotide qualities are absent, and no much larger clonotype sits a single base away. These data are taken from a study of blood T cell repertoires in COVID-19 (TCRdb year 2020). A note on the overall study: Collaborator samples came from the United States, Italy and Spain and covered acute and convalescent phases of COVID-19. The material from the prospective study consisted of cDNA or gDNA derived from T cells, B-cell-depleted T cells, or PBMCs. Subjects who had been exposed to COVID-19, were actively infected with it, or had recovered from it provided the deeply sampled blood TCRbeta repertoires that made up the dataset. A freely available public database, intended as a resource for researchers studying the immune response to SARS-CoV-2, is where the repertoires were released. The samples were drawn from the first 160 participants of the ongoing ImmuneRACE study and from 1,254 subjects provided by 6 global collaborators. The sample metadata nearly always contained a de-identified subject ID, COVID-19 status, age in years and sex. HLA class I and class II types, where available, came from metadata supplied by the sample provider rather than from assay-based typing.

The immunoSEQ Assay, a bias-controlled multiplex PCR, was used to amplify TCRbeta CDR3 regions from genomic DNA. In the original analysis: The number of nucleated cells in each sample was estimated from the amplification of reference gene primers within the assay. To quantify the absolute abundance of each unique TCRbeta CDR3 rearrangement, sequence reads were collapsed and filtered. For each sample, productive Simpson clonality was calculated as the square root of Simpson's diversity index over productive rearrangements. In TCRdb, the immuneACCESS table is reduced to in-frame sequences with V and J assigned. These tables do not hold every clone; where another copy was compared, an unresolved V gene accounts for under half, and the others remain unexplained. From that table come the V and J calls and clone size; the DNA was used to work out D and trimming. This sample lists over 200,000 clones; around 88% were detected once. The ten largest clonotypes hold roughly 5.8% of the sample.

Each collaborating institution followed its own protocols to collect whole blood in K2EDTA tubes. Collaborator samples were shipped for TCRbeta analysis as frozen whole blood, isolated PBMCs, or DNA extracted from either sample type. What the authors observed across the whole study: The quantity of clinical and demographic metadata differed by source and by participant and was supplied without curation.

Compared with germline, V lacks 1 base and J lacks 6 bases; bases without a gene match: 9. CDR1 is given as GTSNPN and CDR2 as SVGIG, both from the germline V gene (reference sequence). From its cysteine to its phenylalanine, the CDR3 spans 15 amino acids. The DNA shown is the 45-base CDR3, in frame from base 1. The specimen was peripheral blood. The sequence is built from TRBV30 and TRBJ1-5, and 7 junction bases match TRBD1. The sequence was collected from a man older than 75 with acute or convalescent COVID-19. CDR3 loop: CAWSGPLTGTQPQHF. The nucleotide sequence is TGTGCCTGGAGTGGACCCCTGACAGGGACTCAGCCCCAGCATTTT.